Presented here are 2 T cell receptor beta chains from one specimen sequenced in a study of CD8 T cells in Susac syndrome. RNA, at about 0.45 to 1 ug, was reverse transcribed with random hexamers. TCRdb ran MiXCR on the immunoSEQ multiplex PCR reads and lists one entry per CDR3 protein. The sample shows roughly 180,000 distinct CDR3 sequences, approximately 95% of them seen only once. Sequences were obtained from CD4+ T cells from PBMCs. These receptors came from a human donor with multiple sclerosis.

The chain has TRBV23-1 and TRBJ2-2, with D maybe TRBD1 (5 bases). TRBV23-1 is assigned to the ORF class and has an uncertain function. The ends were cut back, 1 base at V and 3 bases at J, with 9 bases in the middle. The CDR3 contains 15 residues. The CDR3 DNA follows: TGCGCCAGCAGTCAATGGACACTATACACCGGGGAGCTGTTTTTT. Translation: CASSQWTLYTGELFF.

This chain connects TRBV20-1 to TRBJ2-7; 10 bases match TRBD2. The CDR3 length is 15 residues. The J segment lost 4 bases and the V segment lost 1 base, leaving 7 bases of the junction unmatched. Germline CDR1 DFQATT, CDR2 SNEGSKA (reference sequence). DNA of the CDR3: TGCAGTGCTAGAGTCCCTAGCGGGAGAATGTACGAGCAGTACTTC. Translation gives CSARVPSGRMYEQYF.